This T cell receptor beta chain was recorded in a study of persistence of HIV-infected CD4 T cells. Study as a whole: Multiple blood draws of up to roughly 180 mL, except a couple of donors with single leukapheresis. Study-wide results and caveats: Proviral oligoclonality tracked with TCR oligoclonality within the same sorted cells.

The stimulus was an HIV-1 Gag 15-mer peptide pool, 0.95 to 1 ug/peptide/mL. Sorting of responding CD4+ T cells relied on upregulated CD40 ligand together with CD69. CDR3 length: 15 amino acids. Germline V gene sequence: CDR1 SGHRS, CDR2 YFSETQ. Trimming cost V 2 bases and J 4 bases; bases outside gene matches: 7. The immunoSEQ assay was version 4, run in survey mode. Method: immunoSEQ multiplex PCR; TCRdb's copy keeps in-frame clones and lacks some. The sample yields tens of thousands of clones, 70% seen once. As regards this clone: The antigen remains undetermined.

The TCR was taken from an adult man with HIV who was CMV-seropositive. The material sequenced was CD4+ T cells sorted from PBMCs after 18-hour stimulation, taken from a patient who received antiretroviral therapy. This chain links TRBV5-1 with TRBJ2-7, with 9 bases aligning to TRBD1. CDR3 sequence reads: CASSFGDRDTYEQYF. CDR3 bases: TGCGCCAGCAGCTTCGGGGACAGGGACACGTACGAGCAGTACTTC.